This T cell receptor (beta chain) was captured by sequencing in a study of blood T cell repertoires in COVID-19. The overall study: Some COVID-19 samples were acute and others convalescent; all came from the United States, Italy and Spain. PBMCs, B-cell-depleted T cells, or T cells were the source of the cDNA or gDNA that made up the material.

The CDR3 sequence is 16 residues long. Trimming removed 4 bases at V and 5 bases at J, with 19 bases between. Germline-derived CDR1 and CDR2 are SNHLY and FYNNEI. Original handling: Reference gene primer amplification in the assay estimated nucleated cell counts. The repertoire was sequenced with immunoSEQ multiplex PCR; TCRdb's copy has only in-frame clones and lacks some. V and J calls plus clone size are reproduced from that table; the DNA served to infer D and trimming. This sample has some 150,000 clones, with 70% to 85% found just once. Sequenced input: peripheral blood. This clonotype was sampled from a man between 60 and 75 years old who had recovered from COVID-19. V and J are TRBV2 and TRBJ2-3; maybe TRBD2 (6 bases). CDR3 sequence (DNA): TGTGCCAGCAGTGCAAGACTAGTCCTCATTCAAGATACGCAGTATTTT. It codes for CASSARLVLIQDTQYF.